This T cell receptor (beta chain) is from a study of CD8 T cells in ankylosing spondylitis. Comment on this clonotype: Its cognate antigen is unknown.

The germline V gene has CDR1 SNHLY and CDR2 FYNNEI. V lost 8 bases and J 3 bases, leaving 14 bases between the germline ends. CDR3 length equals 13 residues. Whole-study findings and limits: Several highly homologous variants made up a TCR beta motif, and this motif appeared characteristic of ankylosing spondylitis blood.

Via MiXCR, TCRdb re-called the 5' RACE reads, giving one row per CDR3 protein. This table holds roughly 700,000 distinct CDR3 sequences, about 20% found once. The source material was blood, either unsorted or a sorted T cell fraction (not recorded which). This chain joins TRBV2 and TRBJ2-7, with D perhaps given as TRBD1 or TRBD2 (7 bases each). This clonotype originated in a male donor with ankylosing spondylitis. CDR3: CASGGDSNYEQYF. The CDR3 DNA is TGTGCCAGCGGGGGGGACAGTAACTACGAGCAGTACTTC.